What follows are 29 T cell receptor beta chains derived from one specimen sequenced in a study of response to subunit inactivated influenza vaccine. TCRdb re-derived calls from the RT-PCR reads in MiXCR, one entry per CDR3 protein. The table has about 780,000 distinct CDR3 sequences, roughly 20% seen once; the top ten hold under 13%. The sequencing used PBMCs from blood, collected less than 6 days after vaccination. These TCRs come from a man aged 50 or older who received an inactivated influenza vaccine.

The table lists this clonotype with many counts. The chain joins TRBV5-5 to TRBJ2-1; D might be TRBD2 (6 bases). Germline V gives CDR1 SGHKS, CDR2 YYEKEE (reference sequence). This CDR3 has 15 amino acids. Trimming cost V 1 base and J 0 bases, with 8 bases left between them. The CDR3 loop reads CASSLSGLSYNEQFF. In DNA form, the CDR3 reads TGTGCCAGCAGCTTGAGCGGGCTCTCCTACAATGAGCAGTTCTTC.

This CDR3 is CASTVMGSGEQYF. The CDR3 nucleotides are TGTGCCAGCACCGTTATGGGTTCCGGCGAGCAGTACTTC. The gene calls are TRBV6-2 or TRBV6-3 and TRBJ2-7; D gene unclear. The V end lost 7 bases, the J end lost 6 bases, and 16 bases lay between the germline ends. CDR1 and CDR2 from the germline V gene are MNHEY and SVGEGT. CDR3 length: 13 residues.

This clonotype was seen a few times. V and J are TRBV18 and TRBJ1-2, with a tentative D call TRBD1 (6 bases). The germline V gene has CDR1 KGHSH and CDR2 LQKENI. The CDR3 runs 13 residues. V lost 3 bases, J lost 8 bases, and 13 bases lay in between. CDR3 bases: TGTGCCAGCTCACCTGGGGGCCTAAAGGGCTACACCTTC. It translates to CASSPGGLKGYTF.

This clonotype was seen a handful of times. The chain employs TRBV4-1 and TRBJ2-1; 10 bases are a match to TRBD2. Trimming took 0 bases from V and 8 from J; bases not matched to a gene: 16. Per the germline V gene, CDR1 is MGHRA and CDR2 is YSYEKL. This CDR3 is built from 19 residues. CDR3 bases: TGCGCCAGCAGCCAAGATCCTCAATCCGGGACTAGCGAACAGGATGAGCAGTTCTTC. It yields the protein CASSQDPQSGTSEQDEQFF.

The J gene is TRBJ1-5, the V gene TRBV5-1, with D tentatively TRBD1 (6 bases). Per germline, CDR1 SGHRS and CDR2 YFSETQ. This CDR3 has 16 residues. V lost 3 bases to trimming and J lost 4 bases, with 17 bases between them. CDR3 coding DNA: TGCGCCAGCAGCTCGGGTCCCGGGACACAGAATCAGCCCCAGCATTTT. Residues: CASSSGPGTQNQPQHF.

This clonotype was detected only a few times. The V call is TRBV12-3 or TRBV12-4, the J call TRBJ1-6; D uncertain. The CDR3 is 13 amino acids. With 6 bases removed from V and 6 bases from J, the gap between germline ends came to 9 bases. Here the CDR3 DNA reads TGTGCCAGCAGCCGCGGCCGTAATTCACCCCTCCACTTT. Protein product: CASSRGRNSPLHF.

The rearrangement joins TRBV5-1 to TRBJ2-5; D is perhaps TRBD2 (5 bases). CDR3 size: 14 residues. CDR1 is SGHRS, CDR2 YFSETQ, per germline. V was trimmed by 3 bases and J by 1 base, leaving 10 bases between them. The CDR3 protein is CASSYRTFQETQYF. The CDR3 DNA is TGCGCCAGCAGCTATCGGACTTTCCAAGAGACCCAGTACTTC.

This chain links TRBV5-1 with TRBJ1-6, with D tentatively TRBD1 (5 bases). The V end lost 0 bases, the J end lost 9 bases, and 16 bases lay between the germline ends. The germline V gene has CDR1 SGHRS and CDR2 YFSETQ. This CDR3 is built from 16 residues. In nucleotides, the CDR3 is TGCGCCAGCAGCTTGGACATTAGACAGAACCTTTCACCCCTCCACTTT. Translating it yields CASSLDIRQNLSPLHF. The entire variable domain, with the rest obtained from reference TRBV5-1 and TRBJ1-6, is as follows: KAGVTQTPRYLIKTRGQQVTLSCSPISGHRSVSWYQQTPGQGLQFLFEYFSETQRNKGNFPGRFSGRQFSNSRSEMNVSTLELGDSALYLCASSLDIRQNLSPLHFGNGTRLTVT.

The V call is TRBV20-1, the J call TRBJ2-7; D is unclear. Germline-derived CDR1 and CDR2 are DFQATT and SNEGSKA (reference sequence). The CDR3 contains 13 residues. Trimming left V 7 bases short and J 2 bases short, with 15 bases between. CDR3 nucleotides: TGCAGTGTCCTCCTCACTGGGGCCTACGAGCAGTACTTC. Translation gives CSVLLTGAYEQYF.

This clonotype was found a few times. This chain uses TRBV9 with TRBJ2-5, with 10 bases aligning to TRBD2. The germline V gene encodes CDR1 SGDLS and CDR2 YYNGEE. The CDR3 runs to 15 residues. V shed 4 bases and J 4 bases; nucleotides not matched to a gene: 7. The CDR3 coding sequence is TGTGCCAGCAGCATCGCCCTAGCGGGAGTAGAGACCCAGTACTTC. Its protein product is CASSIALAGVETQYF.

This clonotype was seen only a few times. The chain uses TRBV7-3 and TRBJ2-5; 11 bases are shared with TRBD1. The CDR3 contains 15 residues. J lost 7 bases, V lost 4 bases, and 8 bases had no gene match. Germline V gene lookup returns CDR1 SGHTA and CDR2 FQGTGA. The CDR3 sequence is CASSSGTGGRGTQYF. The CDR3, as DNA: TGTGCCAGCAGCTCAGGGACAGGGGGACGAGGGACCCAGTACTTC.

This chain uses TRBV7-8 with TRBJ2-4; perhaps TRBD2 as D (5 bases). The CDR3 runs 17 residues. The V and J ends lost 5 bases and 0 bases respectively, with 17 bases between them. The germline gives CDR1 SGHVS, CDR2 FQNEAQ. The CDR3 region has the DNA TGTGCCAGCAGCCCCTGGACGGACTTCCTAGCCAAAAACATTCAGTACTTC. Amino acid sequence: CASSPWTDFLAKNIQYF.

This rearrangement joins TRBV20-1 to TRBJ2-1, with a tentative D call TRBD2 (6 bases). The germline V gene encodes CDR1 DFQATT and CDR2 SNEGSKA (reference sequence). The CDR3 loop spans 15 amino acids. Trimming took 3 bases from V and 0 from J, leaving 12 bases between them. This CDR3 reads CSARGGEISYNEQFF. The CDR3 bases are TGCAGTGCTAGGGGCGGGGAAATCTCCTACAATGAGCAGTTCTTC.

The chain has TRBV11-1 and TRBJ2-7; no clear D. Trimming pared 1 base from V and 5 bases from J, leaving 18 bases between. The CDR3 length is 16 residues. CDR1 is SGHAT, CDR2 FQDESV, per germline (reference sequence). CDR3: CASSLGARTPSHEQYF. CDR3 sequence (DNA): TGTGCCAGCAGCTTAGGGGCCCGCACCCCTTCCCACGAGCAGTACTTC.

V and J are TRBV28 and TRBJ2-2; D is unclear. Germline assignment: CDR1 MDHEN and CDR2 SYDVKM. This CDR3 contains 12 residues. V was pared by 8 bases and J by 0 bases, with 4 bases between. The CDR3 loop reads CASVSNTGELFF. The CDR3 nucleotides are TGTGCCAGCGTTTCGAACACCGGGGAGCTGTTTTTT. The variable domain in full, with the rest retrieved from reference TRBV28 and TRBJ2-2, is DVKVTQSSRYLVKRTGEKVFLECVQDMDHENMFWYRQDPGLGLRLIYFSYDVKMKEKGDIPEGYSVSREKKERFSLILESASTNQTSMYLCASVSNTGELFFGEGSRLTVL.

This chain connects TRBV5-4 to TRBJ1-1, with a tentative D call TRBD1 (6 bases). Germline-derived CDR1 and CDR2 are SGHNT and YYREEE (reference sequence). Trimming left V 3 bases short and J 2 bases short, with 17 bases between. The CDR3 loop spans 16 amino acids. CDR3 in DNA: TGTGCCAGCAGCTCCCTTTGGGGGCGAGAAAACACTGAAGCTTTCTTT. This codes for CASSSLWGRENTEAFF.

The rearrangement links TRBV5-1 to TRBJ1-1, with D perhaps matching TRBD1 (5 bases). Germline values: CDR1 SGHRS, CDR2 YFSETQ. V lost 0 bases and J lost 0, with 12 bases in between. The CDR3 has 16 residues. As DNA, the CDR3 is TGCGCCAGCAGCTTGGAGGGGAGTTCATTGAACACTGAAGCTTTCTTT. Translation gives CASSLEGSSLNTEAFF.

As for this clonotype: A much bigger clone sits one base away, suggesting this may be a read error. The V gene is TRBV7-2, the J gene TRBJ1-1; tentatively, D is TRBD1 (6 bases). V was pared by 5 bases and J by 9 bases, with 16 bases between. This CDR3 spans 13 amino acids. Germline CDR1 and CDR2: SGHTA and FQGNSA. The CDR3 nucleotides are TGTACCAGCAGCATCGGGACAAGTAAAAAAGCTTTCTTT. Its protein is CTSSIGTSKKAFF. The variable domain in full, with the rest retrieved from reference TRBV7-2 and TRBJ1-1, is GAGVSQSPSNKVTEKGKDVELRCDPISGHTALYWYRQSLGQGLEFLIYFQGNSAPDKSGLPSDRFSAERTGGSVSTLTIQRTQQEDSAVYLCTSSIGTSKKAFFGQGTRLTVV.

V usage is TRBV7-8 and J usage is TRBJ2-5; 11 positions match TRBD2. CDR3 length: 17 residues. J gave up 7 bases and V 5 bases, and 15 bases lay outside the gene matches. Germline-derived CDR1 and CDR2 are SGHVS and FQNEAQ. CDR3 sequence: CASSRSTSGGFWGTQYF. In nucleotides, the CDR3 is TGTGCCAGCAGCCGCTCTACTAGCGGGGGCTTTTGGGGGACCCAGTACTTC.

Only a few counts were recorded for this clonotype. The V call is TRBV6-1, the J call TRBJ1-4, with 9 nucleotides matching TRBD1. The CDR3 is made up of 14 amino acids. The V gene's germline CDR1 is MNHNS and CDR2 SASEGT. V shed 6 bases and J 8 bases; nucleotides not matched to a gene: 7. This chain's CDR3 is CASRQWTGDEKLFF. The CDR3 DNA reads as TGTGCCAGCAGACAATGGACAGGGGACGAAAAACTGTTTTTT.

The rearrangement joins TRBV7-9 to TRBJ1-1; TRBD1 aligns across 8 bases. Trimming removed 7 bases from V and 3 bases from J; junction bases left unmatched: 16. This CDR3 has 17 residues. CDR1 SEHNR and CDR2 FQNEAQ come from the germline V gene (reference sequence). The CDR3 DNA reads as TGTGCCAGCATTGAGCCGGGGACAGGTAATCGGTACACTGAAGCTTTCTTT. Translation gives CASIEPGTGNRYTEAFF.

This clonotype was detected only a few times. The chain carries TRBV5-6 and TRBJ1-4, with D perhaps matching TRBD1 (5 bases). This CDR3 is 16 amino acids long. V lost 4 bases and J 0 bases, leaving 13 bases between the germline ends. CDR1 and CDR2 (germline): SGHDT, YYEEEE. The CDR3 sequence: CASSLGGIPTNEKLFF. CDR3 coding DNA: TGTGCCAGCAGCCTGGGGGGAATTCCAACTAATGAAAAACTGTTTTTT.

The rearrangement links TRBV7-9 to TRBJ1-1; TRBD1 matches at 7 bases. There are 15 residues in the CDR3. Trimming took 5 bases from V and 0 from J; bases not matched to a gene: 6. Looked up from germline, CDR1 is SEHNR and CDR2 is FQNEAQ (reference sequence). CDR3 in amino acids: CASSVTTGLNTEAFF. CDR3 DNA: TGTGCCAGCAGCGTCACGACAGGGCTGAACACTGAAGCTTTCTTT.

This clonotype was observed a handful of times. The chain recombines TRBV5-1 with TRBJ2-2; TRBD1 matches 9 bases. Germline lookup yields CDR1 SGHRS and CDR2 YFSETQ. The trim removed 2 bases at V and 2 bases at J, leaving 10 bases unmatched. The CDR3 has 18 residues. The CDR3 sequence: CASSLLGAGQGNTGELFF. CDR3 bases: TGCGCCAGCAGCTTATTGGGTGCGGGACAGGGAAACACCGGGGAGCTGTTTTTT.

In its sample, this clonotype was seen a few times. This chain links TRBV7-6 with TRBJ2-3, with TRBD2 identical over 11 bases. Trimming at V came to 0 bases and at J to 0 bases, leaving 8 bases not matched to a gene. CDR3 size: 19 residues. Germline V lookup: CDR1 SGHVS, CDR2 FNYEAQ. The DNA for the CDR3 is TGTGCCAGCAGCTTAGCCAGGACGCTAGCGGGAGGAAGCACAGATACGCAGTATTTT. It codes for CASSLARTLAGGSTDTQYF.

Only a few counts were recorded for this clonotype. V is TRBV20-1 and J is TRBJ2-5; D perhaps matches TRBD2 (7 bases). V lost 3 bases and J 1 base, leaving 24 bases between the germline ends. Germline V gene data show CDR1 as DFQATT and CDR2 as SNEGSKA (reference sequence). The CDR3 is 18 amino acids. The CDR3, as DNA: TGCAGTGCTAGGGGGGGGCTGGCGGGGAGAGGGGCCCAAGAGACCCAGTACTTC. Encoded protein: CSARGGLAGRGAQETQYF.

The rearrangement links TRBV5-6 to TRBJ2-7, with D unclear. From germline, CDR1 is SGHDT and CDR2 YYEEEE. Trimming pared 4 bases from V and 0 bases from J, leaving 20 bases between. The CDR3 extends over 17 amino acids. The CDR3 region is CASSKALTNPSSYEQYF. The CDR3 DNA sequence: TGTGCCAGCAGCAAGGCTCTTACGAACCCGAGCTCCTACGAGCAGTACTTC.

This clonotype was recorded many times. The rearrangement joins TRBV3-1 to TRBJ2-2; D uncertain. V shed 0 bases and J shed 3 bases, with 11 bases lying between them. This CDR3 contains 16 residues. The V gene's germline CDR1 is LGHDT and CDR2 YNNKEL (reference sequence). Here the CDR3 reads CASSQELELYTGELFF. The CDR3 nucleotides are TGTGCCAGCAGCCAAGAATTAGAACTCTACACCGGGGAGCTGTTTTTT. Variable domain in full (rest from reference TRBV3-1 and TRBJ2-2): DTAVSQTPKYLVTQMGNDKSIKCEQNLGHDTMYWYKQDSKKFLKIMFSYNNKELIINETVPNRFSPKSPDKAHLNLHINSLELGDSAVYFCASSQELELYTGELFFGEGSRLTVL.

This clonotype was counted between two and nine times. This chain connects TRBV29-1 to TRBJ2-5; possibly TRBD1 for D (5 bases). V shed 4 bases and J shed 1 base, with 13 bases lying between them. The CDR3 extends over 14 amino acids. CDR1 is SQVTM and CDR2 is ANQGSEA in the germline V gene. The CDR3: CSVVSGKGQETQYF. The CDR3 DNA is TGCAGCGTTGTGTCAGGGAAAGGCCAAGAGACCCAGTACTTC.